Listed here are 16 T cell receptor beta chains from one sample, sequenced in a study of response to subunit inactivated influenza vaccine (dated by TCRdb to about 2018). Library construction relied on RT-PCR. Sequenced on an Illumina HiSeq 2500. TCRdb trimmed public reads at Q25 via fastp, called clones via MiXCR and kept in-frame beta chains. Every entry covers one CDR3 protein and lists the most common genes and DNA from its rows. This sample has a few hundred thousand distinct CDR3 sequences in its table, and 21% of those were observed once. The top ten clonotypes cover about 9.4% of the sample. The sequences come from PBMCs from blood, collected less than 22 months after vaccination. Receptors were obtained from a man aged 50 to 75 who received an inactivated influenza vaccine. Donor details come from another sample of the same person, matched by shared clones.

In this sample, this clonotype turned up many times. The genes are TRBV4-3 and TRBJ1-2; D is uncertain. Germline V lookup: CDR1 LGHNA, CDR2 YSLEER. Trimming removed 0 bases at V and 8 bases at J, with 10 bases between. The CDR3 has 13 residues. The CDR3 region is CASSQDRRGGYTF. CDR3 in DNA: TGCGCCAGCAGCCAAGATCGTCGGGGAGGCTACACCTTC.

The V gene is TRBV20-1, the J gene TRBJ2-1; no clear D gene. The CDR3 totals 13 residues. The germline V gene encodes CDR1 DFQATT and CDR2 SNEGSKA (reference sequence). Deletions cut 0 bases from V and 10 bases from J, with 13 bases between. DNA of the CDR3: TGCAGTGCTAGAGAGCTCGGAGAGAACGAGCAGTTCTTC. Translated: CSARELGENEQFF.

The chain carries TRBV7-7 and TRBJ1-5, with 7 bases fitting TRBD1. The CDR3 loop spans 16 amino acids. Germline lookup yields CDR1 SSHAT and CDR2 FNYEAQ (reference sequence). CDR3 nucleotide sequence: TGTGCTAGTGAGCGGGGCCCAGAGACAGGGATGGGGCCCCAGCATTTT. Protein product: CASERGPETGMGPQHF.

A few counts support this clonotype. The chain couples TRBV10-3 to TRBJ1-6; tentative D call: TRBD1 (5 bases). Trimming took off 6 bases at V and 7 bases at J, with 28 bases between the two ends. CDR3 length: 19 residues. Per the germline V gene, CDR1 is ENHRY and CDR2 is SYGVKD. The CDR3 DNA follows: TGTGCCATCAGAGGGGTCGTGGGGCAGGCCGACTCTTCCAATTCACCCCTCCACTTT. This encodes CAIRGVVGQADSSNSPLHF.

The V call is TRBV12-3 or TRBV12-4, the J call TRBJ2-7, with 13 bases identical to TRBD2. Trimming cost V 5 bases and J 5 bases; bases outside gene matches: 9. CDR3 size: 16 residues. The CDR3 bases are TGTGCCAGCAGTCCCCGGACTAGCGGGAGTCGCCACGAGCAGTACTTC. Residues: CASSPRTSGSRHEQYF.

The sample holds a few counts of this clonotype. J is TRBJ1-2 and V is TRBV7-9; D uncertain. There are 13 residues in the CDR3. Trimming cost V 1 base and J 6 bases, with 9 bases left between them. Germline lookup yields CDR1 SEHNR and CDR2 FQNEAQ (reference sequence). The CDR3 protein is CASSLGAGHGYTF. DNA for the CDR3: TGTGCCAGCAGCTTAGGGGCAGGCCATGGCTACACCTTC. The full variable domain, completed using reference TRBV7-9 and TRBJ1-2, is DTGVSQNPRHKITKRGQNVTFRCDPISEHNRLYWYRQTLGQGPEFLTYFQNEAQLEKSRLLSDRFSAERPKGSFSTLEIQRTEQGDSAMYLCASSLGAGHGYTFGSGTRLTVV.

This clonotype turned up a few times. The rearrangement joins TRBV28 to TRBJ2-4; D uncertain. Looked up from germline, CDR1 is MDHEN and CDR2 is SYDVKM. This CDR3 has 17 residues. V was pared by 1 base and J by 0 bases, with 13 bases between. The CDR3 region has the DNA TGTGCCAGCAGTTTATACGAGGCGGAACTAGCCAAAAACATTCAGTACTTC. It encodes CASSLYEAELAKNIQYF.

This clonotype was seen more than once but under ten times. The chain couples TRBV20-1 to TRBJ1-1; 9 positions match TRBD1. After removal of 3 bases from V and 4 bases from J, the junction contained 6 bases not matched to a gene. Looked up from germline, CDR1 is DFQATT and CDR2 is SNEGSKA (reference sequence). This CDR3 has 14 residues. The CDR3 spells CSASATGGRTEAFF. The CDR3 nucleotides read TGCAGTGCTAGTGCGACAGGGGGGCGCACTGAAGCTTTCTTT.

This clonotype was observed a handful of times. The V and J genes are TRBV14 and TRBJ2-1; no definite D call. This CDR3 spans 15 amino acids. Germline-derived CDR1 and CDR2 are SGHDN and FVKESK. The ends were cut back, 1 base at V and 2 bases at J, with 9 bases in the middle. CDR3 nucleotides: TGTGCCAGCAGCCAAGGTGGTAGAACCTACAATGAGCAGTTCTTC. This codes for CASSQGGRTYNEQFF. Variable domain in full (rest from reference TRBV14 and TRBJ2-1): EAGVTQFPSHSVIEKGQTVTLRCDPISGHDNLYWYRRVMGKEIKFLLHFVKESKQDESGMPNNRFLAERTGGTYSTLKVQPAELEDSGVYFCASSQGGRTYNEQFFGPGTRLTVL.

This clonotype has just a few counts. The V gene is TRBV20-1, the J gene TRBJ2-5, with D possibly matching TRBD2 (5 bases). V lost 6 bases and J 4 bases, leaving 24 bases between the germline ends. The length of the CDR3 is 16 residues. Germline V gene sequence: CDR1 DFQATT, CDR2 SNEGSKA (reference sequence). The CDR3 protein is CSAINRGSRSPETQYF. The CDR3 coding sequence is TGCAGTGCCATAAACCGCGGGTCAAGAAGTCCAGAGACCCAGTACTTC.

This clonotype was observed a few times. This rearrangement joins TRBV29-1 to TRBJ1-2; 7 bases agree with TRBD1. The CDR3 is 13 amino acids. Looked up from germline, CDR1 is SQVTM and CDR2 is ANQGSEA. After removal of 4 bases from V and 2 bases from J, the junction contained 4 bases not matched to a gene. CDR3 in DNA: TGCAGCGTTGCAGGGGGAGGGAACTATGGCTACACCTTC. Protein product: CSVAGGGNYGYTF.

The chain has TRBV5-4 and TRBJ2-5, with D possibly matching TRBD1 (5 bases). This CDR3 region has 13 residues. The V gene lost 4 bases and the J gene lost 3 bases, with 10 bases spanning the gap. CDR1 and CDR2 from the germline V gene are SGHNT and YYREEE (reference sequence). The CDR3 DNA reads as TGTGCCAGCAGCCCCCCCAGGGAAGAGACCCAGTACTTC. As protein: CASSPPREETQYF.

This clonotype was picked up many times. V and J are TRBV29-1 and TRBJ1-2; TRBD1 aligns across 7 bases. With V trimmed by 4 bases and J by 4 bases, 12 bases remained unmatched. Germline V gene data show CDR1 as SQVTM and CDR2 as ANQGSEA. The CDR3 has 15 amino acids. CDR3 coding DNA: TGCAGCGTTGGGCCGACAGGGATGGATGGCTATGGCTACACCTTC. Translating it yields CSVGPTGMDGYGYTF.

V is TRBV7-2 and J is TRBJ2-7; weak D call: TRBD1 (5 bases). With 1 base removed from V and 1 base from J, the gap between germline ends came to 8 bases. Germline V gene lookup returns CDR1 SGHTA and CDR2 FQGNSA. The CDR3 spans 14 residues. For the CDR3, the DNA is TGTGCCAGCAGCTTAGTCAGGGTTTCCTACGAGCAGTACTTC. Its translation: CASSLVRVSYEQYF.

The J gene is TRBJ1-1, the V gene TRBV29-1, with 10 bases aligning to TRBD1. Germline CDR1 SQVTM, CDR2 ANQGSEA. V lost 6 bases and J lost 0; bases outside the gene matches: 4. CDR3 length: 14 amino acids. The CDR3 DNA follows: TGCAGCGTGGGACAGGGGATCATGAACACTGAAGCTTTCTTT. Translating it yields CSVGQGIMNTEAFF.

This clonotype was recorded a few times. This chain uses TRBV20-1 with TRBJ1-2; no reliable D call. The V gene lost 6 bases and the J gene lost 8 bases, with 13 bases spanning the gap. The CDR3 spans 11 residues. CDR1 is DFQATT and CDR2 is SNEGSKA in the germline V gene (reference sequence). The CDR3 nucleotides read TGCAGTGCCGGGGAGGTTGGCGGCTACACCTTC. Encoded protein: CSAGEVGGYTF.